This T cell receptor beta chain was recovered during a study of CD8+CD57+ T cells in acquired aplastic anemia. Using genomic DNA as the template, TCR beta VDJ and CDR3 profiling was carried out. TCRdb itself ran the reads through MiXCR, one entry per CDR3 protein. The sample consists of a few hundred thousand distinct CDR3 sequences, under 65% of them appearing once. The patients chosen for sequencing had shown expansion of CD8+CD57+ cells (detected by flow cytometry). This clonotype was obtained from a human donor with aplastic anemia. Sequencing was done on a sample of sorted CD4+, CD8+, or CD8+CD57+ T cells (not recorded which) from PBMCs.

The CDR3 loop is CSVGQGSTGELFF. In nucleotides, the CDR3 is TGCAGCGTTGGACAGGGAAGTACCGGGGAGCTGTTTTTT. The chain uses TRBV29-1 and TRBJ2-2; 7 bases are shared with TRBD1. The V segment lost 4 bases and the J segment 5 bases; nucleotides outside the gene matches: 4. The CDR3 loop spans 13 amino acids. From germline, CDR1 is SQVTM and CDR2 ANQGSEA.